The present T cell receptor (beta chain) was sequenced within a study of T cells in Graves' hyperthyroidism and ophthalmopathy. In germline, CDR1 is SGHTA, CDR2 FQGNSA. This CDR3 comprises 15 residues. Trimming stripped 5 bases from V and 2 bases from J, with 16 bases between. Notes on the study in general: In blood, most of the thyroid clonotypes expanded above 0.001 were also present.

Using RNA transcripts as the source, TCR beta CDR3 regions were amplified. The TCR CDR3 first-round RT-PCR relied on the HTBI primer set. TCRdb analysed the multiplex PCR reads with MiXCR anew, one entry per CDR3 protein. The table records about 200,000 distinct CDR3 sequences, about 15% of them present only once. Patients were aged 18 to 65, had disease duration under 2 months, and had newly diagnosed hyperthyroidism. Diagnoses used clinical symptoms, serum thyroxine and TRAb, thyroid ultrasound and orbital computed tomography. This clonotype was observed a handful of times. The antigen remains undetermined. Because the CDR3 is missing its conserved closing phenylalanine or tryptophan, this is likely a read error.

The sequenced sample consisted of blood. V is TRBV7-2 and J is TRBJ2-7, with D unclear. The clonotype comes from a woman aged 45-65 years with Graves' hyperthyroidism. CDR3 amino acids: CASSPVELGPYEQYL. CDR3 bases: TGTGCCAGCAGCCCGGTCGAGTTGGGCCCCTACGAGCAGTACCTC.